This is a list of T cell receptor beta chains from one sample in a study of blood T cell repertoires in COVID-19. Using immunoSEQ multiplex PCR, the repertoire was profiled, and TCRdb retains in-frame clones only, with some absent. The repertoire includes 20,000 to 25,000 clones, 73% of them detected once, and 20% sits in the top ten. The sequenced sample consisted of peripheral blood. These receptors came from a human donor in a cohort sampled during active or convalescent COVID-19. Both conserved end residues are part of each CDR3.

j_call v_call cdr3_aa
TRBJ1-5 TRBV7-8 CASSLARKNQPQHF
TRBJ1-2 TRBV6-5 CASSYSGHLDNYGYTF
TRBJ2-1 TRBV11-3 CASSRLAGAKEQFF
TRBJ2-5 TRBV28 CASRNDGTGVWVDGETQYF
TRBJ2-3 TRBV29-1 CSVEGPRDTQYF
TRBJ1-1 TRBV7-9 CASSSSRGRVTEAFF
TRBJ2-7 TRBV6-5 CASSYKSGDRYEQYF
TRBJ2-5 TRBV6-5 CASRDRPGGTQYF
TRBJ2-1 TRBV6-5 CASSYEGGPRNEQFF
TRBJ1-2 TRBV6-5 CASTVNYGYTF
TRBJ1-2 TRBV6-5 CASKRGWHRGGYTF
TRBJ1-3 TRBV5-1 CASSDTGGVNTIYF
TRBJ2-1 TRBV5-1 CASSLATSGRYNEQFF
TRBJ1-2 TRBV12-3/TRBV12-4 CASSLGQPYTF
TRBJ1-1 TRBV3-1/TRBV3-2 CASPGVHTEAFF
TRBJ2-5 TRBV7-2 CASSLGGQGAETQYF
TRBJ1-2 TRBV13 CASSFAGNYGYTF
TRBJ2-7 TRBV7-9 CASSLSTTAQYF
TRBJ2-3 TRBV5-8 CASSFSLAGLADTQYF
TRBJ2-2 TRBV28 CASSRSGRAVVGELFF
TRBJ1-4 TRBV28 CASSEGANEKLFF
TRBJ1-5 TRBV28 CASSLAGAFNQPQHF
TRBJ2-2 TRBV18 CASSPKRLAGGPRGTGELFF
TRBJ1-6 TRBV27 CATRREGYGDNSPLHF
TRBJ2-2 TRBV7-3 CASSPTGTVTGELFF
TRBJ2-2 TRBV6-5 CASSPQAGELFF
TRBJ1-2 TRBV27 CASGGGTGGYTF
TRBJ2-1 TRBV12-5 CASGPQGGAYNEQFF
TRBJ2-5 TRBV5-5 CASITGGKQETQYF
TRBJ2-4 TRBV15 CATSRDYGGSSQNIQYF
TRBJ1-3 TRBV30 CAWRRTGTSGNTIYF
TRBJ2-5 TRBV12-5 CASGWPQETQYF
TRBJ1-6 TRBV5-1 CASSLAAWGTTPLHF
TRBJ2-3 TRBV11-3 CASSFGQAAGTQYF
TRBJ1-1 TRBV18 CASSPGTPNTEAFF
TRBJ1-6 TRBV6-5 CASSYQADGDSSPLHF
TRBJ1-1 TRBV27 CASSPHGGGFYTEAFF
TRBJ1-1 TRBV6-2/TRBV6-3 CASSYIRERSEAFF
TRBJ2-2 TRBV19 CASTFMTGDLLTGELFF
TRBJ1-1 TRBV12-3/TRBV12-4 CASSLRTEAFF
TRBJ1-6 TRBV6-6 CASSQRRTGRAYNSPLHF
TRBJ1-4 TRBV14 CASSQERPALSGTNEKLFF
TRBJ2-3 TRBV29-1 CSVHYVAGGTDTQYF
TRBJ1-4 TRBV6-5 CASRVGQGREKLFF
TRBJ1-4 TRBV30 CAWRSLGGGYEKLFF
TRBJ1-4 TRBV15 CATSKGTGVEKLFF
TRBJ1-6 TRBV7-9 CASSLMVSSYNSPLHF
TRBJ2-1 TRBV6-5 CASSYRRGQREQFF
TRBJ1-1 TRBV12-3/TRBV12-4 CASSLIPFEAFF
TRBJ1-5 TRBV28 CASSPRARGKGLPTLSNQPQHF
TRBJ2-3 TRBV7-9 CASSLMGGTTDTQYF
TRBJ1-1 TRBV27 CASSLNSGLPAFF
TRBJ1-2 TRBV7-2 CASSLAPGGGGGIGYTF
TRBJ1-3 TRBV4-1 CASSQTGSGNTIYF
TRBJ1-5 TRBV6-5 CASSSRGLSNQPQHF
TRBJ2-7 TRBV18 CASSPLRGTGSYEQYF